This section outlines one T cell receptor (beta chain) sequence together with its context. Its target is not known. Other DNA sequences in this specimen translate into the identical CDR3. Looked up from germline, CDR1 is MGHRA and CDR2 is YSYEKL. The CDR3 has 13 residues. V was cut by 0 bases and J by 5 bases, with 7 bases left in between. This entry comes from a study of shared clonotypes between healthy human individuals. Assay execution took place at the deep level. The authors distributed each subset's genomic DNA evenly over several immunoSEQ plates. Data came from immunoSEQ multiplex PCR; TCRdb stores just in-frame clones and leaves some out. The table records a few hundred thousand clones, around nine tenths of them present only once. Study-wide results and caveats: When naive CD4 clonotypes were compared across a few donors, about 5% were shared. It was anticipated that sequencing depth would influence how many clonotypes donors shared.

The chain links TRBV4-1 to TRBJ1-1, with a weak D call TRBD1 (5 bases). The receptor's source is a man between 18 and 29 years old in good health. The specimen sequenced was memory CD8+ T cells sorted from blood. Stated subset: CD45RO+ cells pooled with CCR7-negative TemRA cells. CDR3 nucleotide sequence: TGCGCCAGCAGCCAAGAGAGGGGAACTGAAGCTTTCTTT. Its protein product is CASSQERGTEAFF.